The clone carrying this T cell receptor (beta chain) turned up a few times. The antigen is unknown. This sample is part of a study of T cell repertoires in cytomegalovirus infection. V shed 5 bases and J 10 bases; nucleotides not matched to a gene: 10. The germline V gene has CDR1 SEHNR and CDR2 FQNEAQ (reference sequence). There are 14 residues in the CDR3. TCRdb re-derived calls from the reads in MiXCR, one entry per CDR3 protein. The sample yields around 800,000 distinct CDR3 sequences, around a third seen once. The starting material was cultured CD8+ T cells from PBMCs, obtained from culture after CMV antigen stimulation. The chain carries TRBV7-9 and TRBJ2-1, with 8 bases identical to TRBD2. The TCR comes from a human donor in good health (CMV status not recorded). Some clones in this sample may be carry-over from other donors' samples. CDR3 coding DNA: TGTGCCAGCAGCCTGGGACTAGGCCCCGACGAGCAGTTCTTC. It encodes CASSLGLGPDEQFF.